This T cell receptor beta chain was recovered during a study of blood T cell repertoires in COVID-19. For the study at large: T cells, B-cell-depleted T cells, or PBMCs supplied cDNA or gDNA.

V lost 2 bases and J 5 bases, leaving 11 bases between the germline ends. Germline loops: CDR1 SGHTA, CDR2 FQGNSA. This CDR3 is 14 amino acids long. Clones were read by immunoSEQ multiplex PCR, and TCRdb kept only the in-frame ones, dropping some. The sample includes some 66,000 clones, less than 85% of them seen just once. This sequence joins TRBV7-2 and TRBJ2-3, with D possibly matching TRBD1 (5 bases). The source is a man aged 55-75 years with acute or convalescent COVID-19. The sample comprised peripheral blood. CDR3 nucleotide sequence: TGTGCCAGCAGCTTACAGGGTCGGATAGATACGCAGTATTTT. Translated, it gives CASSLQGRIDTQYF.